What follows are 29 T cell receptor beta chains derived from one specimen sequenced in a study of blood T cell repertoires in COVID-19 (dated by TCRdb to about 2020). The library was obtained by the immunoSEQ multiplex PCR assay. TCRdb stores this immuneACCESS table with in-frame sequences only. Part of the clones is absent; in the studies checked, under half of the shortfall reflects unresolved V genes, and no reason is known for the rest. In this sample the table shows about 330,000 clones, around 89% of which occur a single time. The top ten clones comprise about 3.9% of the sample. Sequenced material: peripheral blood. The receptors were sampled from a woman aged 50 to 65 with active or convalescent COVID-19.

This rearrangement joins TRBV29-1 to TRBJ2-7; D gene ambiguous. The CDR3 is 13 amino acids. V was shortened by 4 bases and J by 0 bases, with 10 bases between the two germline ends. Germline CDR1 SQVTM, CDR2 ANQGSEA. CDR3 bases: TGCAGCGTTGTGGCAGAAAACTCCTACGAGCAGTACTTC. Its protein is CSVVAENSYEQYF.

This chain joins TRBV30 and TRBJ2-2, with D unclear. The germline V gene has CDR1 GTSNPN and CDR2 SVGIG (reference sequence). The length of the CDR3 is 12 residues. The V end was cut by 4 bases, the J end by 0 bases, with 3 bases between. Here the CDR3 DNA reads TGTGCCTGGACCGCGAACACCGGGGAGCTGTTTTTT. Its translation: CAWTANTGELFF.

The CDR3 DNA is TGTGCCATCAGTGAGGCCCAGGCCGCCCTGAACACTGAAGCTTTCTTT. This gives the protein CAISEAQAALNTEAFF. The J gene is TRBJ1-1, the V gene TRBV10-3, with D hard to call. Trimming pared 2 bases from V and 0 bases from J, leaving 13 bases between. The CDR3 contains 16 residues. Germline CDR1 ENHRY, CDR2 SYGVKD.

The gene calls are TRBV6-6 and TRBJ2-1; the match to TRBD2 covers 14 bases. Germline V gene lookup returns CDR1 MNHNY and CDR2 SVGAGI (reference sequence). Germline trimming cut 5 bases from V and 7 bases from J; bases unmatched to any gene: 13. The CDR3 spans 18 residues. The CDR3 nucleotides are TGTGCCAGCAGTCAGGGACTAGCGGGAGTCTGGATTGGGAATGAGCAGTTCTTC. Protein: CASSQGLAGVWIGNEQFF.

The J gene is TRBJ2-5, the V gene TRBV7-2; D may be TRBD1 (5 bases). The CDR3 length is 16 residues. Germline assignment: CDR1 SGHTA and CDR2 FQGNSA. V lost 1 base, J lost 5 bases, and 17 bases lay in between. CDR3 in DNA: TGTGCCAGCAGCTTAGACCCTGGCAGGGCATGGGAGACCCAGTACTTC. Residues: CASSLDPGRAWETQYF.

The genes are TRBV7-2 and TRBJ2-7, with D possibly matching TRBD1 (6 bases). The CDR3 extends over 13 amino acids. Germline CDR1 reads SGHTA; CDR2 reads FQGNSA. V lost 4 bases, J lost 0 bases, and 7 bases lay in between. In DNA form, the CDR3 reads TGTGCCAGCAGCTGGGACATCTCCTACGAGCAGTACTTC. This gives the protein CASSWDISYEQYF. Full variable domain (missing parts from reference TRBV7-2 and TRBJ2-7): GAGVSQSPSNKVTEKGKDVELRCDPISGHTALYWYRQSLGQGLEFLIYFQGNSAPDKSGLPSDRFSAERTGGSVSTLTIQRTQQEDSAVYLCASSWDISYEQYFGPGTRLTVT.

This chain links TRBV14 with TRBJ2-7; D gene uncertain. Trimming took off 1 base at V and 0 bases at J, with 16 bases between the two ends. CDR1 and CDR2 (germline): SGHDN, FVKESK. This CDR3 has 17 residues. The CDR3 sequence: CASSQAQDWYTSYEQYF. In DNA form, the CDR3 reads TGTGCCAGCAGCCAAGCCCAGGATTGGTACACCTCCTACGAGCAGTACTTC.

The chain couples TRBV6-5 to TRBJ1-1; 7 bases match TRBD1. The V gene end was trimmed by 1 base and the J gene end by 4 bases; junction bases not matched to a gene: 9. Looked up from germline, CDR1 is MNHEY and CDR2 is SVGAGI. The CDR3 is made up of 16 amino acids. The CDR3 DNA is TGTGCCAGCAGTTACTGGACAGGAGGTGTCCCCACTGAAGCTTTCTTT. Translating it yields CASSYWTGGVPTEAFF.

The chain has TRBV5-1 and TRBJ1-1; 10 nucleotides agree with TRBD1. Germline CDR1 SGHRS, CDR2 YFSETQ. V trimming: 8 bases; J trimming: 5 bases; junction bases outside the gene matches: 9. This CDR3 contains 14 residues. CDR3 in DNA: TGCGCCAGTGGACAGGGGGTAAGGTTAACTGAAGCTTTCTTT. It codes for CASGQGVRLTEAFF.

V and J are TRBV9 and TRBJ2-1; 7 nucleotides line up with TRBD2. Germline CDR1 is SGDLS and CDR2 is YYNGEE. V was pared by 3 bases and J by 0 bases, with 6 bases of the junction left unmatched. CDR3 size: 16 residues. The CDR3 here is CASSGTSASSYNEQFF. The CDR3 nucleotides read TGTGCCAGCAGCGGCACTAGCGCCAGCTCCTACAATGAGCAGTTCTTC.

This sequence joins TRBV11-2 and TRBJ1-5; D not resolved. Between the trimmed V and J ends, which lost 0 bases and 5 bases, there was a span of 5 bases. The CDR3 has 13 residues. Germline V gene data show CDR1 as SGHAT and CDR2 as FQNNGV. The CDR3 DNA reads TGTGCCAGCAGCTTAGAACTGGATCAGCCCCAGCATTTT. It is translated as CASSLELDQPQHF.

The gene calls are TRBV15 and TRBJ1-5, with 8 bases aligning to TRBD1. The CDR3 is 15 residues long. V was pared by 0 bases and J by 2 bases, with 0 bases of the junction left unmatched. Germline CDR1 reads LNHNV; CDR2 reads YYDKDF (reference sequence). The CDR3 DNA follows: TGTGCCACCAGCAGAGAGGGACAGGGCAATCAGCCCCAGCATTTT. Its translation: CATSREGQGNQPQHF.

The sample holds one count of this clone. The chain joins TRBV6-6 to TRBJ1-1, with 8 nucleotides matching TRBD1. The V and J ends lost 2 bases and 8 bases, in that order; junction bases with no gene match: 7. The length of the CDR3 is 14 residues. From germline, CDR1 is MNHNY and CDR2 SVGAGI (reference sequence). The CDR3 DNA reads TGTGCCAGCAGTTACGGCGGACAGGGTCTCGAAGCTTTCTTT. It is translated as CASSYGGQGLEAFF.

The genes are TRBV7-3 and TRBJ2-5, with D perhaps TRBD1 (6 bases). This CDR3 comprises 14 residues. Trimming cost V 2 bases and J 7 bases, with 14 bases left between them. The germline CDR1 and CDR2 sequences are SGHTA and FQGTGA. CDR3 region: CASSLFSGAGTQYF. The CDR3 DNA sequence: TGTGCCAGCAGCTTATTTTCAGGGGCCGGGACCCAGTACTTC.

The chain joins TRBV6-2 or TRBV6-3 to TRBJ1-1, with TRBD1 as a possible D gene (5 bases). This CDR3 has 15 amino acids. V gave up 2 bases and J gave up 0 bases, with 10 bases separating them. CDR1 MNHEY and CDR2 SVGEGT come from the germline V gene. CDR3 protein: CASSYQGSVNTEAFF. In DNA, the CDR3 is TGTGCCAGCAGTTACCAGGGCAGCGTGAACACTGAAGCTTTCTTT.

The chain uses TRBV19 and TRBJ1-2; TRBD1 is a possible D gene (6 bases). Deletions cut 5 bases from V and 10 bases from J, with 20 bases between. There are 14 residues in the CDR3. Germline assignment: CDR1 LNHDA and CDR2 SQIVND (reference sequence). The CDR3 region is CASSPVGGAKDYTF. The CDR3 nucleotides are TGTGCCAGTAGTCCAGTAGGGGGGGCCAAGGACTACACCTTC.

The rearrangement joins TRBV16 to TRBJ2-7; TRBD1 might be the D (6 bases). The CDR3 runs 14 residues. The germline V gene encodes CDR1 KGHSY and CDR2 FQNENV. Trimming pared 0 bases from V and 3 bases from J, leaving 9 bases between. The CDR3 here is CASSQSATGYEQYF. The CDR3 nucleotides read TGTGCCAGCAGCCAATCTGCGACAGGCTACGAGCAGTACTTC.

The chain has TRBV24-1 and TRBJ2-5, with D maybe TRBD2 (6 bases). The CDR3 is 13 amino acids. The germline V and J ends were trimmed by 8 bases and 2 bases, with 11 bases remaining between them. CDR1 KGHDR and CDR2 SFDVKD come from the germline V gene. In DNA, the CDR3 is TGTGCCACCACCGCTGGGGGGCAAGAGACCCAGTACTTC. The encoded protein is CATTAGGQETQYF.

This clone appeared once. The chain employs TRBV6-6 and TRBJ1-3; D is perhaps TRBD1 (6 bases). The V gene's germline CDR1 is MNHNY and CDR2 SVGAGI (reference sequence). With 6 bases removed from V and 2 bases from J, the gap between germline ends came to 11 bases. The CDR3 runs 14 residues. Here the CDR3 DNA reads TGTGCCAGCAGCTCACAGGGCACTGGAAACACCATATATTTT. Its protein product is CASSSQGTGNTIYF.

The rearrangement joins TRBV7-8 to TRBJ2-7, with TRBD1 matching over 11 bases. V was clipped by 5 bases and J by 2 bases; unmatched bases: 5. Germline V gene lookup returns CDR1 SGHVS and CDR2 FQNEAQ. CDR3 size: 15 residues. CDR3 nucleotides: TGTGCCAGCAGCCATCCGGGACAGGGGGCCTACGAGCAGTACTTC. This gives the protein CASSHPGQGAYEQYF.

This rearrangement joins TRBV12-3 or TRBV12-4 to TRBJ2-6, with D unclear. CDR3 length: 12 amino acids. The V end lost 7 bases, the J end lost 3 bases, and 4 bases lay between the germline ends. Here the CDR3 DNA reads TGTGCCAGCACCCTTGGGGCCAACGTCCTGACTTTC. Translating gives CASTLGANVLTF.

The CDR3: CASSLFPQQGEAFF. The CDR3 DNA follows: TGCGCCAGCAGCTTGTTCCCACAACAGGGTGAAGCTTTCTTT. V is TRBV5-1 and J is TRBJ1-1; D is possibly TRBD1 (6 bases). Trimming removed 1 base at V and 7 bases at J, with 14 bases between. Germline V lookup: CDR1 SGHRS, CDR2 YFSETQ. CDR3 length: 14 residues.

This clone was observed once. Sequence at one end of the junction differs from germline and may be a read error. The chain has TRBV7-7 and TRBJ2-1, with D uncertain. This CDR3 region has 15 residues. CDR1 is SSHAT, CDR2 FNYEAQ, per germline (reference sequence). The chain's CDR3 is CASSREVSSYNEQFF. For the CDR3, the DNA is TGTGCTAGCAGCCGCGAAGTTAGCTCCTACAATGAGCAGTTCTTC.

The rearrangement joins TRBV7-8 to TRBJ1-2; 7 bases match TRBD1. Germline loops: CDR1 SGHVS, CDR2 FQNEAQ. Germline trimming cut 6 bases from V and 7 bases from J; bases unmatched to any gene: 11. There are 14 residues in the CDR3. CDR3: CASRPPGQSSGYTF. The CDR3, as DNA: TGTGCCAGCAGACCTCCGGGACAGTCATCTGGCTACACCTTC.

The chain uses TRBV27 and TRBJ2-7; tentatively, D is TRBD2 (5 bases). V lost 2 bases and J lost 3, with 8 bases in between. Germline CDR1 is MNHEY and CDR2 is SMNVEV (reference sequence). The CDR3 loop spans 13 amino acids. The CDR3 sequence is CASSLTDYYEQYF. CDR3 coding DNA: TGTGCCAGCAGTTTAACTGACTACTACGAGCAGTACTTC.

The rearrangement links TRBV4-3 to TRBJ2-2, with D tentatively TRBD2 (6 bases). The germline CDR1 and CDR2 sequences are LGHNA and YSLEER. Trimming pared 2 bases from V and 0 bases from J, leaving 13 bases between. This CDR3 has 17 amino acids. The DNA for the CDR3 is TGCGCCAGCAGCCAACCCGACCTAGCGACGAACACCGGGGAGCTGTTTTTT. Amino acids: CASSQPDLATNTGELFF.

V is TRBV5-4 and J is TRBJ1-6, with 8 nucleotides matching TRBD1. V was clipped by 0 bases and J by 11 bases; unmatched bases: 7. Germline assignment: CDR1 SGHNT and CDR2 YYREEE (reference sequence). CDR3 length: 15 residues. CDR3 in amino acids: CASSLDGQGAPPLHF. CDR3 bases: TGTGCCAGCAGCTTGGATGGCCAGGGGGCACCACCCCTCCACTTT.

V usage is TRBV7-9 and J usage is TRBJ2-2, with 8 positions matching TRBD1. Germline lookup yields CDR1 SEHNR and CDR2 FQNEAQ (reference sequence). Germline trimming cut 3 bases from V and 6 bases from J; bases unmatched to any gene: 6. This CDR3 is built from 15 residues. The DNA for the CDR3 is TGTGCCAGCAGCTTCGGCAGGGGGCTGGCCGGGGAGCTGTTTTTT. The encoded protein is CASSFGRGLAGELFF.

The rearrangement links TRBV16 to TRBJ1-1; 7 nucleotides align to TRBD1. Germline V gene sequence: CDR1 KGHSY, CDR2 FQNENV. The ends lost 0 bases at V and 5 bases at J; junction bases unmatched: 9. The CDR3 is 16 amino acids. The CDR3 region is CASSQSPTGRRTEAFF. The CDR3 DNA reads as TGTGCCAGCAGCCAATCCCCGACAGGGAGAAGGACTGAAGCTTTCTTT. Combining the CDR3 with reference TRBV16 and TRBJ1-1 gives the whole variable domain GEEVAQTPKHLVRGEGQKAKLYCAPIKGHSYVFWYQQVLKNEFKFLISFQNENVFDETGMPKERFSAKCLPNSPCSLEIQATKLEDSAVYFCASSQSPTGRRTEAFFGQGTRLTVV.